A selection of T cell receptor beta chains follows, all from one sample in a study of blood T cells in healthy people across ages. One entry per CDR3 protein, called by TCRdb with MiXCR from the 5' RACE reads. The sample holds 580,000 or so distinct CDR3 sequences, less than 60% seen once. Material: blood. Receptors originate from a man aged 80 or over in good health. Both conserved end residues are part of each CDR3. A D gene is named only where the DNA matches it firmly. The size field is filled for only some rows; it gives once, few, many or a size class.

few	TRBD1	TRBV7-8	TRBJ1-2	CASSQDRRKGYTF	TGTGCCAGCAGTCAGGACAGGAGGAAAGGCTACACCTTC
NA	TRBD2	TRBV4-3	TRBJ2-3	CASSQYSSGRTDTQYF	TGCGCCAGCAGCCAATATTCTAGCGGGAGGACAGATACGCAGTATTTT
few	NA	TRBV10-3	TRBJ1-2	CAITPGPKSGGYTF	TGTGCCATCACCCCGGGACCAAAAAGCGGTGGCTACACCTTC
NA	NA	TRBV20-1	TRBJ1-4	CSAREQGDEKLFF	TGCAGTGCTCGTGAACAGGGCGATGAAAAACTGTTTTTT
NA	TRBD2	TRBV20-1	TRBJ2-3	CSARAGHSGRTDAQYF	TGCAGTGCTAGAGCCGGCCATAGCGGGAGAACAGATGCGCAGTATTTT
NA	NA	TRBV7-2	TRBJ1-3	CASSLVGGPSSGNTIYF	TGTGCCAGCAGCTTAGTCGGGGGGCCATCCTCTGGAAACACCATATATTTT
NA	NA	TRBV14	TRBJ2-5	CATLTGERETQYF	TGTGCCACCCTTACCGGGGAGCGAGAGACCCAGTACTTC
NA	TRBD2	TRBV12-3/TRBV12-4	TRBJ2-1	CASSFGVLAGEEQFF	TGTGCCAGCAGTTTTGGGGTATTAGCGGGAGAGGAGCAGTTCTTC
few	NA	TRBV24-1	TRBJ2-5	CATSDPAKGETQYF	TGTGCCACCAGTGACCCCGCCAAGGGAGAGACCCAGTACTTC
NA	NA	TRBV9	TRBJ2-7	CASSGPGSCEQYF	TGTGCCAGCAGCGGACCCGGGAGCTGCGAGCAGTACTTC
NA	NA	TRBV20-1	TRBJ2-1	CSAGGQGRDEQFF	TGCAGTGCCGGCGGGCAGGGTCGGGATGAGCAGTTCTTC
NA	TRBD1	TRBV27	TRBJ1-2	CASSGTGAFYGYTF	TGTGCCAGCAGTGGGACAGGGGCCTTCTATGGCTACACCTTC
many	NA	TRBV6-6	TRBJ2-7	CASNSPRDGSYEQYF	TGTGCCAGCAACTCGCCTCGGGACGGTTCCTACGAGCAGTACTTC
NA	NA	TRBV7-2	TRBJ1-4	CASSLRLATNEKLFF	TGTGCCAGCAGCTTAAGATTAGCAACTAATGAAAAACTGTTTTTT
NA	NA	TRBV11-2	TRBJ2-2	CASSFLGRTGELFF	TGTGCCAGCAGCTTTTTGGGACGGACCGGGGAGCTGTTTTTT
NA	NA	TRBV6-2/TRBV6-3	TRBJ1-5	CASSYAGSGNQPQHF	TGTGCCAGCAGTTACGCAGGGTCTGGCAATCAGCCCCAGCATTTT
NA	NA	TRBV12-5	TRBJ2-1	CASGLPTSPGHEQFF	TGTGCTAGTGGTCTCCCGACTAGTCCGGGGCATGAGCAGTTCTTC
NA	NA	TRBV29-1	TRBJ2-3	CSVGGRPSTDTQYF	TGCAGCGTTGGTGGGCGCCCGAGCACAGATACGCAGTATTTT
NA	NA	TRBV12-5	TRBJ2-1	CVSVRGSSYNEQFF	TGTGTTTCTGTCCGGGGGAGCTCCTACAATGAGCAGTTCTTC
NA	TRBD2	TRBV29-1	TRBJ2-1	CSVPLAGVHNEQFF	TGCAGCGTCCCCCTAGCGGGAGTCCACAATGAGCAGTTCTTC
NA	TRBD1	TRBV7-2	TRBJ2-7	CASSRSKQGSSYEQYF	TGTGCCAGCAGCCGATCGAAACAGGGGAGCTCCTACGAGCAGTACTTC
NA	NA	TRBV6-5	TRBJ2-2	CASSYSDSPGELFF	TGTGCCAGCAGTTACTCGGATTCCCCCGGGGAGCTGTTTTTT
many	NA	TRBV6-5	TRBJ1-1	CASVGLLAFF	TGTGCCAGTGTTGGCCTCCTAGCTTTCTTT
NA	NA	TRBV14	TRBJ1-1	CASSQASPHVTEAFF	TGTGCCAGCAGCCAAGCCTCCCCACATGTCACTGAAGCTTTCTTT
NA	TRBD1	TRBV28	TRBJ1-1	CASSLSRQGTFF	TGTGCCAGCAGTTTATCTAGACAGGGAACTTTCTTT
NA	NA	TRBV7-9	TRBJ1-5	CASSLAGHSNQPQHF	TGTGCCAGCAGCTTAGCTGGACATAGCAATCAGCCCCAGCATTTT
many	NA	TRBV6-5	TRBJ1-5	CASSYLRNQPQHF	TGTGCCAGCAGTTACTTACGCAATCAGCCCCAGCATTTT
NA	TRBD1	TRBV7-2	TRBJ1-6	CASSLHPQDRGGSPLHF	TGTGCCAGCAGCCTTCACCCACAGGACAGGGGAGGTTCACCCCTCCACTTT
NA	TRBD1	TRBV12-3/TRBV12-4	TRBJ1-1	CASSSAGQAMNTEAFF	TGTGCCAGCTCCTCGGCGGGACAGGCCATGAACACTGAAGCTTTCTTT
NA	NA	TRBV5-6	TRBJ2-1	CASSLPVPGSGLGEQFF	TGTGCCAGCAGCTTGCCCGTACCGGGGTCAGGGTTAGGTGAGCAGTTCTTC
NA	TRBD2	TRBV20-1	TRBJ2-1	CSARKRGLAGDNEQFF	TGCAGTGCTAGAAAAAGGGGGCTAGCGGGAGACAATGAGCAGTTCTTC
NA	NA	TRBV29-1	TRBJ1-2	CSVESTRETTF	TGCAGCGTTGAGAGTACGCGGGAAACGACCTTC
NA	NA	TRBV20-1	TRBJ2-3	CSHCSTDTQYF	TGCAGTCATTGTAGCACAGATACGCAGTATTTT
few	TRBD2	TRBV15	TRBJ2-3	CATRASSGSGTQYF	TGTGCCACCAGAGCCTCTAGCGGGAGTGGTACGCAGTATTTT
NA	NA	TRBV4-3	TRBJ2-1	CASSHLLDDEQFF	TGCGCCAGCAGCCACTTACTCGACGATGAGCAGTTCTTC
few	NA	TRBV4-2	TRBJ2-7	CASSHSPSGPSYEQYF	TGTGCCAGCAGCCATTCCCCCTCCGGGCCATCCTACGAGCAGTACTTC
NA	TRBD2	TRBV27	TRBJ2-7	CASRTTSGGRSSYEQYF	TGTGCCAGCAGGACGACTAGCGGGGGGCGAAGCTCCTACGAGCAGTACTTC
few	TRBD1	TRBV7-2	TRBJ1-6	CASSVSGQGNSPLHF	TGTGCCAGCAGCGTCTCGGGACAGGGAAATTCACCCCTCCACTTT
NA	NA	TRBV20-1	TRBJ2-3	CSAIDGALGTDTQYF	TGCAGTGCCATCGATGGGGCTCTGGGGACAGATACGCAGTATTTT
NA	NA	TRBV24-1	TRBJ2-5	CATSDAYQETQYF	TGTGCCACCTCGGACGCCTACCAAGAGACCCAGTACTTC
NA	TRBD2	TRBV7-2	TRBJ2-1	CASSLVASGSGGEQFF	TGTGCCAGCAGCTTAGTCGCTAGCGGGAGCGGTGGTGAGCAGTTCTTC
NA	NA	TRBV7-3	TRBJ2-1	CASSLMPGLENEQFF	TGTGCCAGCAGCTTAATGCCGGGGCTCGAGAATGAGCAGTTCTTC
few	TRBD2	TRBV20-1	TRBJ2-3	CSAPGLEPDTQYF	TGCAGTGCGCCGGGACTAGAACCCGATACGCAGTATTTT
NA	TRBD2	TRBV20-1	TRBJ2-1	CSATGGGRMDEQFF	TGCAGTGCCACGGGGGGAGGACGTATGGATGAGCAGTTCTTC
NA	NA	TRBV20-1	TRBJ1-6	CSALGHLNSPLHF	TGCAGTGCTTTGGGCCACCTTAATTCACCCCTCCACTTT
few	TRBD2	TRBV20-1	TRBJ2-1	CSARSGGRAGNEQFF	TGCAGTGCTAGAAGTGGCGGGAGGGCCGGCAATGAGCAGTTCTTC
NA	NA	TRBV6-2/TRBV6-3	TRBJ2-7	CASTPTGYEQYF	TGTGCCAGCACCCCTACCGGATACGAGCAGTACTTC
NA	NA	TRBV7-2	TRBJ2-7	CASSLEGGGGYEQYF	TGTGCCAGCAGCTTAGAGGGGGGCGGGGGTTACGAGCAGTACTTC
NA	NA	TRBV7-2	TRBJ2-5	CASSFNSRWGETQYF	TGTGCCAGCAGCTTCAACTCGAGGTGGGGAGAGACCCAGTACTTC
NA	NA	TRBV12-3/TRBV12-4	TRBJ1-5	CASSLGAGSNQPQHF	TGTGCCAGCAGCCTCGGGGCAGGTAGCAATCAGCCCCAGCATTTT
few	NA	TRBV4-3	TRBJ2-3	CASSQGTARTFTDTQYF	TGCGCCAGCAGCCAGGGTACCGCCAGGACCTTCACAGATACGCAGTATTTT
NA	TRBD1	TRBV5-1	TRBJ1-1	CASSPGTGSGLTEAFF	TGCGCCAGCAGCCCTGGGACAGGGTCTGGTTTGACTGAAGCTTTCTTT
few	TRBD2	TRBV4-3	TRBJ2-5	CASSQGLAGGLQETQYF	TGCGCCAGCAGCCAAGGACTAGCGGGAGGGTTACAAGAGACCCAGTACTTC
few	NA	TRBV12-3/TRBV12-4	TRBJ1-1	CASSLTARNTEAFF	TGTGCCAGCAGTTTAACAGCTCGCAATACTGAAGCTTTCTTT
NA	NA	TRBV7-2	TRBJ1-4	CASSLGAGGGNEKLFF	TGTGCCAGCAGCTTAGGAGCTGGGGGGGGGAATGAAAAACTGTTTTTT